This entry lists 32 T cell receptor beta chains sequenced from one sample in a study of T-cell memory formation after mild COVID-19 (dated by TCRdb to about 2021). The library came from 5' RACE. The data were produced on an Illumina NovaSeq 6000. TCRdb handled the public reads itself, with Q25 trimming in fastp and clone calling in MiXCR, and kept productive beta chains. Records with the same CDR3 protein are collapsed into one entry carrying the most frequent genes and DNA. The sample has a few hundred thousand distinct CDR3 sequences on record, 15% to 20% of them singletons. More than 20% of the sample comes from the top ten. The specimen was PBMCs or a T cell subset sorted from them (not recorded which). The receptors were gathered from a man between 18 and 35 years old who had mild COVID-19 (a few samples of this study predate the infection). The sample titles of this study are shuffled in the database, so cell type and time point are left out; the donor was told from shared clones.

This clonotype came up a few times. V and J are TRBV18 and TRBJ2-7; D is uncertain. The CDR3 contains 14 residues. V lost 0 bases, J lost 1 base, and 7 bases lay in between. Germline V CDR1 and CDR2: KGHSH, LQKENI. The CDR3 loop reads CASSPPVVSYEQYF. The DNA of the CDR3 is TGTGCCAGCTCACCACCCGTAGTTTCCTACGAGCAGTACTTC. The full variable domain, with the rest looked up from reference TRBV18 and TRBJ2-7, is NAGVMQNPRHLVRRRGQEARLRCSPMKGHSHVYWYRQLPEEGLKFMVYLQKENIIDESGMPKERFSAEFPKEGPSILRIQQVVRGDSAAYFCASSPPVVSYEQYFGPGTRLTVT.

The chain links TRBV4-1 to TRBJ1-6; D is unresolved. The CDR3 runs 15 residues. CDR1 and CDR2 from the germline V gene are MGHRA and YSYEKL. V was clipped by 8 bases and J by 6 bases, with 17 bases between them. The CDR3, as DNA: TGCGCCAGCCGACAAGTCGGAGGAAGTAATTCACCCCTCCACTTT. Translation gives CASRQVGGSNSPLHF.

In this sample, this clonotype turned up once. The rearrangement uses TRBV7-9 and TRBJ2-5; D perhaps matches TRBD1 (6 bases). V lost 5 bases to trimming and J lost 4 bases, with 14 bases between them. Germline-derived CDR1 and CDR2 are SEHNR and FQNEAQ (reference sequence). CDR3 length equals 14 residues. The CDR3 here is CASSQGPGRETQYF. The CDR3 DNA reads TGTGCCAGCAGCCAGGGGCCAGGGAGAGAGACCCAGTACTTC.

In this sample, this clonotype turned up a few times. The V gene is TRBV12-3 or TRBV12-4, the J gene TRBJ2-3; D is perhaps TRBD2 (6 bases). The length of the CDR3 is 15 residues. Trimming stripped 4 bases from V and 5 bases from J, with 16 bases between. The CDR3: CASSYGGGVVDTQYF. The CDR3, as DNA: TGTGCCAGCAGTTATGGTGGCGGGGTGGTAGATACGCAGTATTTT.

J is TRBJ1-6 and V is TRBV4-1, with TRBD1 as a possible D gene (6 bases). The V gene lost 0 bases and the J gene lost 7 bases, with 10 bases spanning the gap. The germline gives CDR1 MGHRA, CDR2 YSYEKL. The CDR3 length is 15 residues. The CDR3 protein is CASSQEGGANSPLHF. The CDR3 DNA reads TGCGCCAGCAGCCAAGAGGGGGGCGCAAATTCACCCCTCCACTTT.

The rearrangement uses TRBV12-3 or TRBV12-4 and TRBJ2-3, with 7 bases lining up with TRBD2. This CDR3 has 12 amino acids. V was clipped by 5 bases and J by 12 bases; unmatched bases: 8. The CDR3 nucleotides read TGTGCCAGCAGTGGGGAGGGAAAGCTCCAGTATTTT. It codes for CASSGEGKLQYF.

The chain employs TRBV5-1 and TRBJ2-3; 10 bases are a match to TRBD1. CDR1 SGHRS and CDR2 YFSETQ come from the germline V gene. The J segment lost 0 bases and the V segment lost 6 bases, leaving 4 bases of the junction unmatched. The CDR3 runs 15 residues. Here the CDR3 reads CASKGDRGSTDTQYF. As DNA, the CDR3 is TGCGCCAGCAAGGGGGACAGGGGTAGCACAGATACGCAGTATTTT.

This clonotype turned up a few times. The gene calls are TRBV4-3 and TRBJ2-1; the match to TRBD2 covers 9 bases. Trimming at V came to 4 bases and at J to 7 bases, leaving 8 bases not matched to a gene. Germline CDR1 is LGHNA and CDR2 is YSLEER. The CDR3 length is 15 residues. CDR3 sequence reads: CASSPVRLAANEQFF. CDR3 DNA sequence: TGCGCCAGCAGCCCGGTACGACTAGCGGCAAATGAGCAGTTCTTC.

The chain is built from TRBV6-5 and TRBJ1-3; D unclear. Trimming left V 0 bases short and J 0 bases short, with 6 bases between. CDR3 length: 15 residues. Germline CDR1 and CDR2: MNHEY and SVGAGI. CDR3 nucleotides: TGTGCCAGCAGTTACTCGCCCACCTCTGGAAACACCATATATTTT. This translates into CASSYSPTSGNTIYF.

This clonotype was observed a few times. The CDR3 nucleotides are TGCGCCAGCGGGGAAGGGGGTTCCTACAATGAGCAGTTCTTC. This translates into CASGEGGSYNEQFF. The V gene is TRBV5-1, the J gene TRBJ2-1; a possible D gene is TRBD1 (6 bases). Per germline, CDR1 SGHRS and CDR2 YFSETQ. The germline V and J ends were trimmed by 7 bases and 1 base, with 12 bases remaining between them. The CDR3 runs to 14 residues.

In this sample, this clonotype turned up a few times. The chain carries TRBV18 and TRBJ2-7; D may be TRBD2 (7 bases). Germline lookup yields CDR1 KGHSH and CDR2 LQKENI. This CDR3 has 16 residues. Deletions cut 3 bases from V and 3 bases from J, with 18 bases between. CDR3 DNA sequence: TGTGCCAGCTCACCCCGGGGAGGGGGAGAGCTCTACGAGCAGTACTTC. Translated, it gives CASSPRGGGELYEQYF. The full variable domain, its missing parts supplied by reference TRBV18 and TRBJ2-7, is NAGVMQNPRHLVRRRGQEARLRCSPMKGHSHVYWYRQLPEEGLKFMVYLQKENIIDESGMPKERFSAEFPKEGPSILRIQQVVRGDSAAYFCASSPRGGGELYEQYFGPGTRLTVT.

This clonotype turned up a few times. Written as DNA, the CDR3 is TGTGCCAGTAGTATTGGACAGGGGGCGTCTGAGCAGTTCTTC. Amino acids: CASSIGQGASEQFF. V and J are TRBV19 and TRBJ2-1; TRBD1 matches at 11 bases. Losses at the gene ends were 3 bases for V and 9 bases for J; bases not matched to a gene: 4. The CDR3 is 14 amino acids. Germline V gene lookup returns CDR1 LNHDA and CDR2 SQIVND (reference sequence).

This clonotype was seen more than once but under ten times. V gene TRBV11-1 combines with J gene TRBJ2-3; a weak D match, TRBD1 (6 bases). Trimming cost V 5 bases and J 0 bases, with 18 bases left between them. CDR3 size: 17 residues. Germline loops: CDR1 SGHAT, CDR2 FQDESV (reference sequence). The chain's CDR3 is CASSLGQGRLSTDTQYF. CDR3 nucleotides: TGTGCCAGCAGCCTCGGCCAGGGGCGTCTTAGCACAGATACGCAGTATTTT. Full variable domain (remainder filled in from reference TRBV11-1 and TRBJ2-3): EAEVAQSPRYKITEKSQAVAFWCDPISGHATLYWYRQILGQGPELLVQFQDESVVDDSQLPKDRFSAERLKGVDSTLKIQPAELGDSAMYLCASSLGQGRLSTDTQYFGPGTRLTVL.

This clonotype was seen more than once but under ten times. The chain couples TRBV7-3 to TRBJ2-2; 7 bases are shared with TRBD2. The V gene end was trimmed by 1 base and the J gene end by 1 base; junction bases not matched to a gene: 12. Germline CDR1 reads SGHTA; CDR2 reads FQGTGA. This CDR3 contains 19 residues. The CDR3 DNA reads TGTGCCAGCAGCTTAAGGTATCGGGACTACCGAATGAACACCGGGGAGCTGTTTTTT. Translated, it gives CASSLRYRDYRMNTGELFF.

This clonotype has just a few counts. The V gene is TRBV12-3 or TRBV12-4, the J gene TRBJ2-3; 13 nucleotides agree with TRBD2. The CDR3 is 15 amino acids. V trimming: 6 bases; J trimming: 3 bases; junction bases outside the gene matches: 3. CDR3 nucleotide sequence: TGTGCCAGCAGCGGACTAGCGGGGGTTACAGATACGCAGTATTTT. Translated: CASSGLAGVTDTQYF.

V usage is TRBV12-3 or TRBV12-4 and J usage is TRBJ1-5; D unresolved. The V and J ends lost 4 bases and 0 bases respectively, with 16 bases between them. This CDR3 has 17 amino acids. CDR3 sequence reads: CASSWVNLPNSNQPQHF. The CDR3 DNA reads TGTGCCAGCAGTTGGGTCAACCTCCCGAATAGCAATCAGCCCCAGCATTTT.

The V and J genes are TRBV7-9 and TRBJ2-1; 9 nucleotides line up with TRBD2. The CDR3 length is 17 residues. The germline V gene encodes CDR1 SEHNR and CDR2 FQNEAQ (reference sequence). J gave up 2 bases and V 0 bases, and 5 bases lay outside the gene matches. The CDR3 loop reads CASSLARLAGPYNEQFF. The CDR3 DNA sequence: TGTGCCAGCAGCTTAGCGCGGCTAGCGGGGCCCTACAATGAGCAGTTCTTC. Complete variable domain (other parts from reference TRBV7-9 and TRBJ2-1): DTGVSQNPRHKITKRGQNVTFRCDPISEHNRLYWYRQTLGQGPEFLTYFQNEAQLEKSRLLSDRFSAERPKGSFSTLEIQRTEQGDSAMYLCASSLARLAGPYNEQFFGPGTRLTVL.

This sequence joins TRBV6-6 and TRBJ1-4; the D gene is possibly TRBD1 (5 bases). Germline loops: CDR1 MNHNY, CDR2 SVGAGI (reference sequence). V shed 6 bases and J shed 11 bases, with 19 bases lying between them. CDR3 length: 14 amino acids. The CDR3 region has the DNA TGTGCCAGCAGCGATACAGGTTTCATCACGAAACTGTTTTTT. Encoded protein: CASSDTGFITKLFF.

The table lists this clonotype with many counts. V is TRBV28 and J is TRBJ2-5; 7 bases are a match to TRBD1. The CDR3 is 15 residues long. Losses at the gene ends were 5 bases for V and 1 base for J; bases not matched to a gene: 7. Germline V gene lookup returns CDR1 MDHEN and CDR2 SYDVKM. For the CDR3, the DNA is TGTGCCAGCAGTCCGACGACAGGGATCCAAGAGACCCAGTACTTC. Residues: CASSPTTGIQETQYF.

This chain uses TRBV29-1 with TRBJ2-2; D remains unclear. This CDR3 comprises 12 residues. CDR1 and CDR2 from the germline V gene are SQVTM and ANQGSEA. V dropped 4 bases and J dropped 5 bases, with 8 bases sitting between them. In nucleotides, the CDR3 is TGCAGCGTTGGTTTTTCAACCGGGGAGCTGTTTTTT. Its protein is CSVGFSTGELFF.

The chain links TRBV12-3 or TRBV12-4 to TRBJ2-4; weak D call: TRBD1 (5 bases). The V gene lost 7 bases and the J gene lost 6 bases, with 16 bases spanning the gap. The CDR3 runs 14 residues. CDR3 DNA: TGTGCCAGCACCCCTCGACAGCGACTAAACATTCAGTACTTC. Encoded protein: CASTPRQRLNIQYF.

This clonotype was picked up a small number of times. V and J are TRBV7-3 and TRBJ2-5; a possible D gene is TRBD2 (7 bases). The germline V gene has CDR1 SGHTA and CDR2 FQGTGA. V lost 5 bases and J 1 base, leaving 14 bases between the germline ends. This CDR3 contains 15 residues. The CDR3: CASSESGGLQETQYF. The CDR3 bases are TGTGCCAGCAGCGAGTCGGGGGGCCTCCAAGAGACCCAGTACTTC.

This sequence joins TRBV7-6 and TRBJ1-1, with 9 bases matching TRBD1. The CDR3 length is 15 residues. V lost 5 bases and J lost 4; bases outside the gene matches: 8. Germline V gene sequence: CDR1 SGHVS, CDR2 FNYEAQ. CDR3 sequence: CASSRGTGRGTEAFF. The CDR3 nucleotides read TGTGCCAGCAGCCGAGGGACAGGGAGAGGCACTGAAGCTTTCTTT.

This clonotype was counted at least ten times. The gene calls are TRBV7-2 and TRBJ2-7; no firm D call. Germline CDR1 and CDR2: SGHTA and FQGNSA. This CDR3 has 12 amino acids. The V and J ends lost 4 bases and 3 bases respectively, with 7 bases between them. CDR3 nucleotides: TGTGCCAGCAGCTGGCGAGACTACGAGCAGTACTTC. Translation: CASSWRDYEQYF.

The chain is built from TRBV27 and TRBJ1-2; TRBD1 matches at 10 bases. Germline trimming cut 1 base from V and 5 bases from J; bases unmatched to any gene: 10. This CDR3 is built from 17 residues. Germline V CDR1 and CDR2: MNHEY, SMNVEV (reference sequence). The chain's CDR3 is CASSLYAGGDRGYGYTF. The CDR3 region has the DNA TGTGCCAGCAGTTTATACGCCGGCGGGGACAGGGGTTATGGCTACACCTTC.

In this sample, this clonotype turned up a few times. This chain links TRBV4-1 with TRBJ2-3; 13 bases are a match to TRBD2. V was pared by 3 bases and J by 7 bases, with 7 bases of the junction left unmatched. Germline-derived CDR1 and CDR2 are MGHRA and YSYEKL. The CDR3 spans 16 residues. Written as DNA, the CDR3 is TGCGCCAGCAGCCAGCCCACTAGCGGGGGGGCCTATACGCAGTATTTT. It encodes CASSQPTSGGAYTQYF.

This clonotype was counted only a few times. J is TRBJ2-3 and V is TRBV29-1; D gene unclear. Trimming took off 3 bases at V and 1 base at J, with 11 bases between the two ends. Germline CDR1 is SQVTM and CDR2 is ANQGSEA. The CDR3 contains 14 residues. CDR3 amino acids: CSVDGRPGTDTQYF. CDR3 DNA sequence: TGCAGCGTTGATGGCAGACCAGGCACAGATACGCAGTATTTT.

This clonotype was detected only a few times. The V gene is TRBV6-2 or TRBV6-3, the J gene TRBJ1-1; D gene uncertain. V lost 5 bases and J 0 bases, leaving 19 bases between the germline ends. Germline CDR1 and CDR2: MNHEY and SVGEGT. The CDR3 is 17 residues long. CDR3 sequence: CASSARGIRSVNTEAFF. For the CDR3, the DNA is TGTGCCAGCAGTGCCCGGGGTATAAGGTCGGTGAACACTGAAGCTTTCTTT.

The chain employs TRBV4-1 and TRBJ2-7; D may be TRBD2 (5 bases). With 0 bases removed from V and 3 bases from J, the gap between germline ends came to 9 bases. Germline V gives CDR1 MGHRA, CDR2 YSYEKL. The CDR3 is 14 amino acids. As DNA, the CDR3 is TGCGCCAGCAGCCAAGAACCGGGGATCTACGAGCAGTACTTC. Its protein product is CASSQEPGIYEQYF.

This chain connects TRBV14 to TRBJ1-6, with D unclear. Trimming left V 0 bases short and J 8 bases short, with 8 bases between. The CDR3 has 14 residues. Germline V CDR1 and CDR2: SGHDN, FVKESK. The CDR3 here is CASSQEVYHSPLHF. DNA for the CDR3: TGTGCCAGCAGCCAAGAGGTTTACCATTCACCCCTCCACTTT. Full variable domain (rest looked up from reference TRBV14 and TRBJ1-6): EAGVTQFPSHSVIEKGQTVTLRCDPISGHDNLYWYRRVMGKEIKFLLHFVKESKQDESGMPNNRFLAERTGGTYSTLKVQPAELEDSGVYFCASSQEVYHSPLHFGNGTRLTVT.

The rearrangement joins TRBV18 to TRBJ2-7; D unclear. This CDR3 contains 14 residues. Per germline, CDR1 KGHSH and CDR2 LQKENI. V dropped 4 bases and J dropped 0 bases, with 10 bases sitting between them. This chain's CDR3 is CASSQHPPSYEQYV. In DNA, the CDR3 is TGTGCCAGCTCACAACATCCCCCCTCCTACGAGCAGTACGTC.

This clonotype was detected many times. V usage is TRBV6-2 or TRBV6-3 and J usage is TRBJ2-6, with D unresolved. The CDR3 runs 12 residues. The V and J ends lost 8 bases and 1 base respectively, with 3 bases between them. Per germline, CDR1 MNHEY and CDR2 SVGEGT. The CDR3 coding sequence is TGTGCCAGCCGATCTGGGGCCAACGTCCTGACTTTC. Translated, it gives CASRSGANVLTF.